Each of the 9 T cell receptor beta chains below was sequenced from the same sample in a study of cytomegalovirus exposure and HLA in healthy donors (dated by TCRdb to the late 2010s). The library was generated by the immunoSEQ multiplex PCR assay. A mixture of 60 forward primers for TCR Vbeta segments and 13 reverse primers for TCR Jbeta segments was used in the multiplex PCR. What TCRdb holds here is the immuneACCESS table cut down to in-frame rearrangements. Part of the clones is not present; checked against another copy, under half of the missing clones reflect an unresolved V gene, and the others are unexplained. The sample table contains around 150,000 clones; only one count was recorded for 80% to 85% of them. The ten largest clonotypes hold approximately 2% of the sample. The sample was PBMCs. These receptor sequences come from a man between 18 and 35 years old in good health and CMV-seronegative.

On this clone itself: A junction boundary mismatches the germline segment, possibly from a read error. The rearrangement uses TRBV9 and TRBJ1-1; the D gene is possibly TRBD1 (5 bases). The CDR3 length is 14 residues. CDR1 is SGDLS and CDR2 is YYNGEE in the germline V gene. This CDR3 reads CASSTGHRNTEVFF. The CDR3 DNA sequence: TGTGCCAGCAGCACTGGACATCGGAACACTGAAGTTTTTTTT.

The gene calls are TRBV5-1 and TRBJ2-7, with TRBD2 identical over 16 bases. Germline CDR1 reads SGHRS; CDR2 reads YFSETQ. Unmatched junction bases numbered 4, after V lost 4 bases and J lost 6 bases. There are 15 residues in the CDR3. The CDR3 region has the DNA TGCGCCAGCAGCACAGGGACTAGCGGGAGGGGCGAGCAGTACTTC. Its protein product is CASSTGTSGRGEQYF.

The chain employs TRBV7-2 and TRBJ2-7; 8 nucleotides agree with TRBD1. V lost 5 bases and J lost 4; bases outside the gene matches: 7. Germline V CDR1 and CDR2: SGHTA, FQGNSA. The CDR3 has 14 amino acids. DNA of the CDR3: TGTGCCAGCAGCGTAGACAGGGGCTCATACGAGCAGTACTTC. It is translated as CASSVDRGSYEQYF.

The J gene is TRBJ2-5, the V gene TRBV12-5; 11 nucleotides align to TRBD2. V lost 6 bases and J lost 1; bases outside the gene matches: 4. CDR3 length equals 15 residues. Germline V gene sequence: CDR1 LGHNT, CDR2 FRNRAP. CDR3 sequence (DNA): TGTGCTAGTGGCTCCGGACTAGCGGGCCAAGAGACCCAGTACTTC. Residues: CASGSGLAGQETQYF.

This chain links TRBV18 with TRBJ2-6, with 7 bases lining up with TRBD2. Germline V lookup: CDR1 KGHSH, CDR2 LQKENI. This CDR3 comprises 16 residues. Trimming cost V 4 bases and J 0 bases; bases outside gene matches: 3. CDR3 in amino acids: CASSLRGDSGANVLTF. CDR3 in DNA: TGTGCCAGCTCACTACGGGGGGACTCTGGGGCCAACGTCCTGACTTTC. Drawing the rest from reference TRBV18 and TRBJ2-6, the complete variable domain is NAGVMQNPRHLVRRRGQEARLRCSPMKGHSHVYWYRQLPEEGLKFMVYLQKENIIDESGMPKERFSAEFPKEGPSILRIQQVVRGDSAAYFCASSLRGDSGANVLTFGAGSRLTVL.

This clone was detected only once. The chain is built from TRBV2 and TRBJ2-7, with a possible D match to TRBD1 (5 bases). There are 15 residues in the CDR3. From germline, CDR1 is SNHLY and CDR2 FYNNEI. The V end lost 2 bases, the J end lost 1 base, and 12 bases lay between the germline ends. The CDR3 bases are TGTGCCAGCAGTGAACCCACAGGCGCATCCTACGAGCAGTACTTC. This encodes CASSEPTGASYEQYF.

The chain links TRBV28 to TRBJ1-6; TRBD1 matches at 7 bases. Looked up from germline, CDR1 is MDHEN and CDR2 is SYDVKM. V shed 10 bases and J 5 bases; nucleotides not matched to a gene: 17. The CDR3 has 17 amino acids. The CDR3 sequence: CATSQGLSSRDNSPLHF. DNA of the CDR3: TGTGCCACCTCACAGGGGTTAAGTTCTAGGGATAATTCACCCCTCCACTTT.

V usage is TRBV28 and J usage is TRBJ2-7, with TRBD2 as a possible D gene (6 bases). This CDR3 is 14 amino acids long. Germline CDR1 is MDHEN and CDR2 is SYDVKM. The germline V and J ends were trimmed by 8 bases and 5 bases, with 19 bases remaining between them. CDR3 amino acids: CASGQGAGRNEQYF. In DNA, the CDR3 is TGTGCCAGCGGCCAGGGAGCGGGCCGGAACGAGCAGTACTTC.

V gene TRBV5-1 combines with J gene TRBJ2-7; 8 positions agree with TRBD1. Germline CDR1 reads SGHRS; CDR2 reads YFSETQ. This CDR3 is 14 amino acids long. The V segment lost 4 bases and the J segment 2 bases; nucleotides outside the gene matches: 5. The CDR3 DNA sequence: TGCGCCAGCAGCAACACAGGGGGGACCTACGAGCAGTACTTC. Translating it yields CASSNTGGTYEQYF.